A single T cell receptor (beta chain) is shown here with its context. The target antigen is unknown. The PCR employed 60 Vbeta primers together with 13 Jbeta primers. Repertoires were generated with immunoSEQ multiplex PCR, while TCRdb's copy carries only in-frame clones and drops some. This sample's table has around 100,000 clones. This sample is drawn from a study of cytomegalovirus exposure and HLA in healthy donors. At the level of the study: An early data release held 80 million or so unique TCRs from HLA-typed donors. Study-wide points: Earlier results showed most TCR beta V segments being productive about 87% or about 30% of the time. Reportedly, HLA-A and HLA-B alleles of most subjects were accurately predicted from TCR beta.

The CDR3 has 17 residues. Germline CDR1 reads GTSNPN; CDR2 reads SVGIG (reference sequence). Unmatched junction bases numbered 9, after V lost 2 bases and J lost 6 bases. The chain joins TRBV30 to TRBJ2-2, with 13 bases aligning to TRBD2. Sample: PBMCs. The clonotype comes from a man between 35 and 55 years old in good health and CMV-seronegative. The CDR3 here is CAWSRTSGGVRAGELFF. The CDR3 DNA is TGTGCCTGGAGTCGGACTAGCGGGGGAGTCAGGGCCGGGGAGCTGTTTTTT.